A selection of T cell receptor beta chains follows, all from one sample in a study of blood T cell repertoires in COVID-19. The repertoire was sequenced with immunoSEQ multiplex PCR; TCRdb's copy has only in-frame clones and lacks some. The table includes more than 150,000 clones, around 86% detected once. The specimen sequenced was peripheral blood. The source of these receptors is a man aged 70 or older who had recovered from COVID-19. CDR3s include the opening cysteine and the closing phenylalanine or tryptophan. A D gene is named only where the DNA matches it firmly. Clone size is not always given. Where it is, it says once, few, many or a class for expanded clones.

j_call clone_size v_call d_call cdr3_aa cdr3_nt
TRBJ2-3 once TRBV19 TRBD2 CASSTRQGGSTDTQYF TGTGCCAGTAGTACCCGCCAGGGAGGGAGCACAGATACGCAGTATTTT
TRBJ2-1 . TRBV3-1/TRBV3-2 TRBD2 CASSQGTSGAYNEQFF TGTGCCAGCAGCCAAGGGACTAGCGGGGCTTACAATGAGCAGTTCTTC
TRBJ1-5 . TRBV19 TRBD1 CASTDRGLRQPQHF TGTGCCAGCACGGACAGGGGTCTTCGCCAGCCCCAGCATTTT
TRBJ1-6 . TRBV3-1/TRBV3-2 . CASGAAVNSYNSPLHF TGTGCCAGCGGGGCGGCCGTCAACTCCTATAATTCACCCCTCCACTTT
TRBJ2-5 . TRBV10-1 TRBD2 CASSESGLAGQETQYF TGCGCCAGCAGTGAGTCGGGACTAGCGGGGCAAGAGACCCAGTACTTC
TRBJ2-5 medium-sized TRBV2 . CASSDVGEGETQYF TGTGCCAGCAGTGATGTCGGGGAAGGGGAGACCCAGTACTTC
TRBJ2-7 . TRBV28 TRBD1 CASNPGQGPEQYF TGTGCCAGCAATCCCGGACAGGGGCCGGAACAGTACTTC
TRBJ2-6 . TRBV5-8 . CASSLGRGSGANVLTF TGTGCCAGCAGCTTGGGCAGGGGCTCTGGGGCCAACGTCCTGACTTTC
TRBJ1-2 . TRBV19 TRBD1 CASSINGQERRGYTF TGTGCCAGTAGTATCAACGGACAGGAACGGAGGGGCTACACCTTC
TRBJ1-1 . TRBV29-1 TRBD1 CSGLTGGAGHYTEAFF TGCAGCGGGTTGACAGGGGGCGCGGGCCACTACACTGAAGCTTTCTTT
TRBJ1-4 . TRBV5-1 . CASSFKGAGEKLFF TGCGCCAGCAGCTTCAAGGGAGCGGGCGAAAAACTGTTTTTT
TRBJ1-2 . TRBV5-4 . CASSPGQGRDYGYTF TGTGCCAGCAGCCCGGGGCAGGGGCGCGACTATGGCTACACCTTC
TRBJ2-7 . TRBV5-1 TRBD2 CASSLDPVSGSSYEQYF TGCGCCAGCAGCTTGGATCCGGTTAGCGGGAGCTCCTACGAGCAGTACTTC
TRBJ2-2 . TRBV7-2 . CASLRLAGTGELFF TGTGCCAGCTTGAGGCTAGCTGGCACCGGGGAGCTGTTTTTT
TRBJ2-1 . TRBV12-3/TRBV12-4 . CASSTYNEQFF TGTGCCAGCTCAACCTACAATGAGCAGTTCTTC
TRBJ2-1 . TRBV30 . CAWKLRGGMIPFF TGTGCCTGGAAGTTGCGTGGCGGGATGATTCCGTTCTTC
TRBJ2-1 . TRBV27 TRBD1 CASRRDRGNEQFF TGTGCCAGCAGACGGGACAGGGGTAATGAGCAGTTCTTC
TRBJ1-3 . TRBV3-1/TRBV3-2 . CASSQDQPGVGNTIYF TGTGCCAGCAGCCAAGATCAGCCAGGGGTCGGAAACACCATATATTTT
TRBJ1-5 . TRBV28 TRBD1 CASSKPGGSNQPQHF TGTGCCAGCAGTAAACCAGGGGGCAGCAATCAGCCCCAGCATTTT
TRBJ2-2 . TRBV19 TRBD1 CASSPRQGNTGELFF TGTGCCAGTAGCCCTAGACAGGGGAACACCGGGGAGCTGTTTTTT
TRBJ1-1 . TRBV7-8 . CASSPRGEDTEAFF TGTGCCAGCAGCCCAAGGGGTGAGGACACTGAAGCTTTCTTT
TRBJ2-7 . TRBV5-1 TRBD1 CASSLAWGQAKGEQYF TGCGCCAGCAGCTTGGCCTGGGGACAGGCCAAGGGCGAGCAGTACTTC
TRBJ2-7 . TRBV3-1/TRBV3-2 TRBD1 CASSHRTGTYEQYF TGTGCCAGCAGCCATCGGACAGGGACCTACGAGCAGTACTTC
TRBJ2-1 once TRBV5-8 . CASSLALAFSSYNEQFF TGTGCCAGCAGCTTGGCCCTAGCGTTTAGCTCCTACAATGAGCAGTTCTTC
TRBJ2-7 . TRBV11-1 TRBD1 CASSRQGSSSYEQYF TGTGCCAGCAGCCGACAGGGTTCGAGCTCCTACGAGCAGTACTTC
TRBJ1-6 . TRBV7-9 . CASSSQSGGNRYF TGTGCCAGCAGCTCCCAATCGGGGGGTAATCGATACTTT
TRBJ2-7 . TRBV6-5 TRBD1 CAKFTGDEQYF TGTGCCAAATTCACAGGGGACGAGCAGTACTTC
TRBJ2-2 . TRBV4-1 TRBD2 CASRRLAGDTGELFF TGCGCCAGCAGGCGACTAGCGGGAGATACCGGGGAGCTGTTTTTT
TRBJ1-2 . TRBV5-6 TRBD1 CASSRTRQGDGYTF TGTGCCAGCAGCAGAACCCGACAGGGTGACGGCTACACCTTC
TRBJ1-1 . TRBV27 . CASSKDSEAFF TGTGCCAGCAGTAAGGACAGTGAAGCTTTCTTT
TRBJ2-7 . TRBV19 TRBD1 CASSSGQGTYEQYF TGTGCCAGTAGTTCTGGACAGGGCACCTACGAGCAGTACTTC
TRBJ1-1 . TRBV27 TRBD1 CASSHQGANTEAFF TGTGCCAGCAGTCACCAGGGGGCGAACACTGAAGCTTTCTTT
TRBJ1-6 few TRBV9 . CASRAGGTDNSPLHF TGTGCCAGCAGGGCGGGGGGGACCGATAATTCACCCCTCCACTTT
TRBJ1-2 . TRBV5-1 . CASSLDGTNYGYTF TGCGCCAGCAGCTTGGACGGTACTAACTATGGCTACACCTTC
TRBJ2-2 . TRBV18 TRBD2 CASSPSSGRANTGELFF TGTGCCAGCTCACCGTCGAGCGGGAGGGCCAACACCGGGGAGCTGTTTTTT
TRBJ1-2 . TRBV28 TRBD1 CATLGQDYGYTF TGTGCCACCCTTGGACAGGACTATGGCTACACCTTC
TRBJ1-4 . TRBV10-2 TRBD1 CASRTDRAEKLFF TGCGCCAGCAGAACGGACAGGGCCGAAAAACTGTTTTTT
TRBJ2-3 few TRBV29-1 TRBD2 CSVEGWASGREGTDTQYF TGCAGCGTTGAGGGCTGGGCTAGCGGACGGGAGGGCACAGATACGCAGTATTTT
TRBJ2-7 . TRBV5-1 TRBD2 CASSLETSGEYYEQYF TGCGCCAGCAGCTTGGAGACTAGCGGAGAATACTACGAGCAGTACTTC
TRBJ1-2 once TRBV5-4 TRBD1 CASRPGTGADGYTF TGTGCCAGCAGGCCCGGGACAGGGGCAGATGGCTACACCTTC
TRBJ2-7 . TRBV7-9 . CASSRERGEQYF TGTGCCAGCAGCAGAGAAAGGGGAGAGCAGTACTTC
TRBJ2-5 . TRBV5-4 TRBD2 CASSPEGGRARSGTQYF TGTGCCAGCAGCCCGGAGGGCGGGAGGGCCCGGAGTGGGACCCAGTACTTC
TRBJ1-4 . TRBV5-1 TRBD1 CASSSTGTGSEKLFF TGCGCCAGCAGCTCGACCGGGACAGGCTCCGAAAAACTGTTTTTT
TRBJ2-7 . TRBV6-5 . CASSYSRERADEQYF TGTGCCAGCAGTTACAGCCGGGAGAGAGCGGACGAGCAGTACTTC
TRBJ1-1 once TRBV5-1 TRBD1 CASSLASGGNTEAFF TGCGCCAGCAGCTTGGCCTCAGGGGGGAACACTGAAGCTTTCTTT
TRBJ1-4 . TRBV5-4 . CASSFSTGSSEKLFF TGTGCCAGCAGCTTCTCAACAGGGTCGAGTGAAAAACTGTTTTTT